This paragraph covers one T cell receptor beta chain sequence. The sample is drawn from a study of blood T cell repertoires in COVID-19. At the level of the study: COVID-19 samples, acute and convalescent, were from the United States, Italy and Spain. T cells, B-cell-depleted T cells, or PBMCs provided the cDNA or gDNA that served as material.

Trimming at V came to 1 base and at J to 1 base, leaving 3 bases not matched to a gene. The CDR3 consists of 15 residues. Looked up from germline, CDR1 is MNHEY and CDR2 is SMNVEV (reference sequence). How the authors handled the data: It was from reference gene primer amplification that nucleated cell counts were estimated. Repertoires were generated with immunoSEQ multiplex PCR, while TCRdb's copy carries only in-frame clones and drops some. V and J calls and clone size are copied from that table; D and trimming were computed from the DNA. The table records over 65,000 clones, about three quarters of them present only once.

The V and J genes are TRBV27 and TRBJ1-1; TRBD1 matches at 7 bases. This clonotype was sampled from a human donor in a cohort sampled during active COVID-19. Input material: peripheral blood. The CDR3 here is CASSLWAGGNTEAFF. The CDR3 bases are TGTGCCAGCAGTTTATGGGCAGGGGGGAACACTGAAGCTTTCTTT.